This TCR beta chain was profiled in a study of Graves' ophthalmopathy and Graves' hyperthyroidism. This clonotype has only a few counts. RNA transcripts yielded amplified TCR beta CDR3 regions. In the first round, RT-PCR was carried out with HTBI primers, and a multiplex PCR formed the second round. TCRdb processed the multiplex PCR reads anew with MiXCR; each CDR3 protein has one entry. The data contain about 1.1 million distinct CDR3 sequences, about 36% of them singletons. This clonotype was obtained from an adult man with Graves' hyperthyroidism. The sequenced sample was peripheral blood or thyroid tissue (not recorded which).

As DNA, the CDR3 is TGTGCCACCAGCGGTGACAGGGTGGCTGGCTACACCTTC. Translation gives CATSGDRVAGYTF. The chain uses TRBV15 and TRBJ1-2, with 7 bases aligning to TRBD1. Looked up from germline, CDR1 is LNHNV and CDR2 is YYDKDF (reference sequence). The CDR3 runs 13 residues. The ends lost 5 bases at V and 7 bases at J; junction bases unmatched: 7.